This TCR beta chain was captured by sequencing in a study of OX40 agonist ivuxolimab in advanced cancers. Germline V gives CDR1 SGHDT, CDR2 YYEEEE. The CDR3 consists of 16 residues. V gave up 4 bases and J gave up 6 bases; unmatched junction bases: 14. Here immunoSEQ multiplex PCR was the method, and the copy in TCRdb shows in-frame clones only, minus some. The sample shows about 77,000 clones, less than 90% of them seen only once. The J gene is TRBJ1-1, the V gene TRBV5-6; the match to TRBD1 covers 8 bases. This TCR came from an adult with an advanced solid tumor such as melanoma, head and neck, liver or kidney cancer. The sequencing here drew on CD4+ or CD8+ T cells sorted from blood, taken in a trial of the OX40 agonist ivuxolimab. The CDR3 loop is CASSMLGQARPSEAFF. The CDR3 DNA is TGTGCCAGCAGCATGCTGGGACAGGCGCGTCCTTCTGAAGCTTTCTTT.